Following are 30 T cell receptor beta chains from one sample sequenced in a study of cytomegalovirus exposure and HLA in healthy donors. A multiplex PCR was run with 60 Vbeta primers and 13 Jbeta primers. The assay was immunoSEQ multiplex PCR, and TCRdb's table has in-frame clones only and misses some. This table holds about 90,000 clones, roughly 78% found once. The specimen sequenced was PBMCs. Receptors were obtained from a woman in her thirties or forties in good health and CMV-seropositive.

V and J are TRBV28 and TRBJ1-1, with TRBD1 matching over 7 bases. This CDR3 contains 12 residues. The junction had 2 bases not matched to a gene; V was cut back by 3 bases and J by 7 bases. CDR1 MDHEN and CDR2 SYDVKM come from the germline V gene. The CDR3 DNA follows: TGTGCCAGCAGTTTCAACAGGGGTGAAGCTTTCTTT. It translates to CASSFNRGEAFF.

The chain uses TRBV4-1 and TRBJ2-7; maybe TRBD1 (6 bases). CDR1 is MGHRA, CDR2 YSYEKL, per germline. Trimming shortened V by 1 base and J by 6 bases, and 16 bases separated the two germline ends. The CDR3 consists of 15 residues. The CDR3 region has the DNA TGCGCCAGCAGCCAAGCTGGACAGCCGGGGTTCGAGCAGTACTTC. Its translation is CASSQAGQPGFEQYF.

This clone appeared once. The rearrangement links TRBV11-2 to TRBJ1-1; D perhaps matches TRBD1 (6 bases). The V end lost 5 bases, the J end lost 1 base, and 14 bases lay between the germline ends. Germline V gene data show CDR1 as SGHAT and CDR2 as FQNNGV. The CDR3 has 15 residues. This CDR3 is CASSAQGRGNTEAFF. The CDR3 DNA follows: TGTGCCAGCAGCGCACAGGGTCGGGGGAACACTGAAGCTTTCTTT.

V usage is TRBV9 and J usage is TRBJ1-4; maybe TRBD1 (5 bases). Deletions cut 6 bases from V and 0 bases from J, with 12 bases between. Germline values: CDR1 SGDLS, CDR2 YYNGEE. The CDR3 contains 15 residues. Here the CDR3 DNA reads TGTGCCAGCACCGTCACGGGGGCAACTAATGAAAAACTGTTTTTT. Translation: CASTVTGATNEKLFF.

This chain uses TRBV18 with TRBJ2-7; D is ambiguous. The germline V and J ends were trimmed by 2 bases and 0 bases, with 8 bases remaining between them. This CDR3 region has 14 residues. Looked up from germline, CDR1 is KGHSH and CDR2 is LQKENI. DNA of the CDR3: TGTGCCAGCTCACCAACCCGCAGCTCCTACGAGCAGTACTTC. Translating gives CASSPTRSSYEQYF.

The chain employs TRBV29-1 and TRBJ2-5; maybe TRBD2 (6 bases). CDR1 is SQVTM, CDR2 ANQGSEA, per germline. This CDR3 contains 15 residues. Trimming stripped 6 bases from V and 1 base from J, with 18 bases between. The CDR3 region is CSVEKNSGIQETQYF. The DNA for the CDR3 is TGCAGCGTGGAGAAAAATAGCGGCATCCAAGAGACCCAGTACTTC.

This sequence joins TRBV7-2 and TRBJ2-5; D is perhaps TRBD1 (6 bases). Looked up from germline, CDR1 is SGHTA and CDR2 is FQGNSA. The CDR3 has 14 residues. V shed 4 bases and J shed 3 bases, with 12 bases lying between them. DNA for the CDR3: TGTGCCAGCAGCTCACAGGGAAGTGAAGAGACCCAGTACTTC. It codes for CASSSQGSEETQYF.

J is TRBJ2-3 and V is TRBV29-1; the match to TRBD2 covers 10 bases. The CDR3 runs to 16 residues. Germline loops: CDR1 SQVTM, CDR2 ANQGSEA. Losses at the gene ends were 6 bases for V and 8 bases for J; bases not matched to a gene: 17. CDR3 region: CSVDQQGLAGASTQYF. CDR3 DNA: TGCAGCGTCGATCAACAGGGGCTAGCGGGAGCGTCTACGCAGTATTTT.

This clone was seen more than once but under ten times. The CDR3 DNA sequence: TGTGCCAGCTCACAGGGGACAGTCAATGAGCAGTTCTTC. This translates into CASSQGTVNEQFF. This chain uses TRBV18 with TRBJ2-1; 7 bases align to TRBD1. Germline CDR1 is KGHSH and CDR2 is LQKENI. This CDR3 comprises 13 residues. J lost 6 bases, V lost 4 bases, and 3 bases had no gene match.

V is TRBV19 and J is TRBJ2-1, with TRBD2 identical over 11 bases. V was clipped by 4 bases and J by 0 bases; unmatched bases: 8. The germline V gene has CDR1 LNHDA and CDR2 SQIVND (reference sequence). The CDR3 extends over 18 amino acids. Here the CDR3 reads CASSKLAGVISSYNEQFF. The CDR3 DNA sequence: TGTGCCAGTAGTAAACTAGCGGGAGTTATTAGCTCCTACAATGAGCAGTTCTTC.

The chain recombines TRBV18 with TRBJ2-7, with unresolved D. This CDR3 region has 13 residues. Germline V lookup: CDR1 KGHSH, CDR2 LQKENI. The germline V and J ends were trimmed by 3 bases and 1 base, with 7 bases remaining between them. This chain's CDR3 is CASSPPSSYEQYF. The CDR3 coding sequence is TGTGCCAGCTCACCCCCCTCTTCCTACGAGCAGTACTTC.

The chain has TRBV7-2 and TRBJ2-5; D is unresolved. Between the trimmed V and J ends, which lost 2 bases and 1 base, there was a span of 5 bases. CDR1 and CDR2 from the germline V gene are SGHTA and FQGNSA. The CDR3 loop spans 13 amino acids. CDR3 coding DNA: TGTGCCAGCAGCTTACCTTCCCAAGAGACCCAGTACTTC. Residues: CASSLPSQETQYF.

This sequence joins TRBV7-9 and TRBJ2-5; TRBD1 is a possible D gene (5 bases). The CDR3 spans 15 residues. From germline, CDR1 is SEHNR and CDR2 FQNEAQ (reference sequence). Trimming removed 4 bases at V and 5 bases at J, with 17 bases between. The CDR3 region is CASSYWGQPRETQYF. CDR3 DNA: TGTGCCAGCAGCTATTGGGGCCAGCCCAGGGAGACCCAGTACTTC. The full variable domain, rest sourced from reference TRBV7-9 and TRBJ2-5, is DTGVSQNPRHKITKRGQNVTFRCDPISEHNRLYWYRQTLGQGPEFLTYFQNEAQLEKSRLLSDRFSAERPKGSFSTLEIQRTEQGDSAMYLCASSYWGQPRETQYFGPGTRLLVL.

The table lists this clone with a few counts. CDR3 sequence reads: CASSEDNRGPSSGNTIYF. CDR3 coding DNA: TGTGCCAGCAGTGAGGACAACAGGGGTCCCAGCTCTGGAAACACCATATATTTT. V usage is TRBV25-1 and J usage is TRBJ1-3; 7 nucleotides align to TRBD1. Trimming took 3 bases from V and 0 from J; bases not matched to a gene: 11. This CDR3 is 18 amino acids long. In germline, CDR1 is MGHDK, CDR2 SYGVNS.

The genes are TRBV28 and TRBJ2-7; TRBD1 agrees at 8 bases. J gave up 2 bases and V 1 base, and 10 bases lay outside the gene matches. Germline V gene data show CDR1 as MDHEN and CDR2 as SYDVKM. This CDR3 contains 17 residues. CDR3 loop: CASSLYYVDRGAYEQYF. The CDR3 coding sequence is TGTGCCAGCAGTTTATATTATGTTGACAGGGGCGCCTACGAGCAGTACTTC. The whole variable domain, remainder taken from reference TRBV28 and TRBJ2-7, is DVKVTQSSRYLVKRTGEKVFLECVQDMDHENMFWYRQDPGLGLRLIYFSYDVKMKEKGDIPEGYSVSREKKERFSLILESASTNQTSMYLCASSLYYVDRGAYEQYFGPGTRLTVT.

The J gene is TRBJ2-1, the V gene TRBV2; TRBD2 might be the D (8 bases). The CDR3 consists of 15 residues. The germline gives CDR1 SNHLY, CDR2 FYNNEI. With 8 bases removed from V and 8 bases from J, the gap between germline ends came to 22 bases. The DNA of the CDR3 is TGTGCCAGCGCGGTAAGGGGGCTAGCGGGCTATGAGCAGTTCTTC. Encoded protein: CASAVRGLAGYEQFF.

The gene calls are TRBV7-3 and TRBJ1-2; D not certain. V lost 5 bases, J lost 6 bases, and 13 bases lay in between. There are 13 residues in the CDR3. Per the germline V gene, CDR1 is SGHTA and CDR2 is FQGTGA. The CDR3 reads CASSATSSDGYTF. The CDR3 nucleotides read TGTGCCAGCAGCGCAACCTCGAGTGATGGCTACACCTTC.

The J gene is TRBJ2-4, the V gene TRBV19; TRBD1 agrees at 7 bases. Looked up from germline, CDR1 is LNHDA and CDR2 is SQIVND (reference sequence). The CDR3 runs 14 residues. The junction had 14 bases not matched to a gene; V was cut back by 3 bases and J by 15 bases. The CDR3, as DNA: TGTGCCAGTAGTATGACAGGGACCGACAGCCCGGTGTACTTC. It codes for CASSMTGTDSPVYF.

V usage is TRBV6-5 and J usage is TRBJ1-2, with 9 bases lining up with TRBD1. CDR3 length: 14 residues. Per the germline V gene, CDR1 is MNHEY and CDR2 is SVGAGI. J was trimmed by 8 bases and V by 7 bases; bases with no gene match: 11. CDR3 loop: CASTIGTGTGGYTF. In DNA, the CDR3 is TGTGCCAGCACTATCGGGACAGGGACGGGAGGCTACACCTTC.

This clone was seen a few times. The CDR3 is CAISEIDRGLNGYTF. The CDR3 nucleotides read TGTGCCATCAGTGAGATCGACAGGGGGCTAAACGGCTACACCTTC. The chain links TRBV10-3 to TRBJ1-2, with TRBD1 identical over 10 bases. The CDR3 runs to 15 residues. Germline lookup yields CDR1 ENHRY and CDR2 SYGVKD. Losses at the gene ends were 2 bases for V and 8 bases for J; bases not matched to a gene: 8.

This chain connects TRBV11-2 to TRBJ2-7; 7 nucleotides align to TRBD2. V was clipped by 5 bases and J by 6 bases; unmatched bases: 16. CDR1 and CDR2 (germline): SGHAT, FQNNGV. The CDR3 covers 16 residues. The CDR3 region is CASSQRLTGGSSEQYF. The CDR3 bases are TGTGCCAGCAGCCAGAGGTTGACCGGGGGGTCGAGCGAGCAGTACTTC.

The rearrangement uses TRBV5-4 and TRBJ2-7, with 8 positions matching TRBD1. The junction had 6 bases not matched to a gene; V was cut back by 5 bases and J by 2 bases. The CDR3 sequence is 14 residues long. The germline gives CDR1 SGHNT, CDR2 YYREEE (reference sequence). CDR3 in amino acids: CASRDPGQAYEQYF. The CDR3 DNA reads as TGTGCCAGCAGGGACCCGGGACAGGCCTACGAGCAGTACTTC.

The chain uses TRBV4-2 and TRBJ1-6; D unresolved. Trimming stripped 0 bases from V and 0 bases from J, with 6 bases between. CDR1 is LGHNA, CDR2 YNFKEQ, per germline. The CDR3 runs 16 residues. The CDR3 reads CASSQEMSSYNSPLHF. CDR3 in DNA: TGTGCCAGCAGCCAAGAAATGAGCTCCTATAATTCACCCCTCCACTTT.

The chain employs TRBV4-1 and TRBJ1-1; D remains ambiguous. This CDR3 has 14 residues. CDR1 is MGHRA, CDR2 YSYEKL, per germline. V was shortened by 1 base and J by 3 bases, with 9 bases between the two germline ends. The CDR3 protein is CASSQVRGDTEAFF. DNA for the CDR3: TGCGCCAGCAGCCAAGTACGCGGGGACACTGAAGCTTTCTTT.

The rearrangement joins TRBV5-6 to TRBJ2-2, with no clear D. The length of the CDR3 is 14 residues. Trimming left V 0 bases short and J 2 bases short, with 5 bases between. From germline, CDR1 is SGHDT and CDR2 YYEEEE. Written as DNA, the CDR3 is TGTGCCAGCAGCTTGGGACACAACACCGGGGAGCTGTTTTTT. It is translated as CASSLGHNTGELFF.

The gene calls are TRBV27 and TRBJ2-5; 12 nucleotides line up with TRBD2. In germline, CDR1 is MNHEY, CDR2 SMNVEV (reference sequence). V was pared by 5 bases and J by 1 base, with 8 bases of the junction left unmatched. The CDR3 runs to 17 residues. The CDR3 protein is CASSTLTSGRLQETQYF. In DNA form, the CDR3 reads TGTGCCAGCAGTACCCTGACTAGCGGGAGACTCCAAGAGACCCAGTACTTC.

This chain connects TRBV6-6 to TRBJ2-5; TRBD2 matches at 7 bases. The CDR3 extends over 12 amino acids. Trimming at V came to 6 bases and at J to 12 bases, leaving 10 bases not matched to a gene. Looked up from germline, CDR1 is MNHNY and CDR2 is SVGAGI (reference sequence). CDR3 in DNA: TGTGCCAGCAGCCAGACCGGACGGGAGGAGTACTTC. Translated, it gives CASSQTGREEYF.

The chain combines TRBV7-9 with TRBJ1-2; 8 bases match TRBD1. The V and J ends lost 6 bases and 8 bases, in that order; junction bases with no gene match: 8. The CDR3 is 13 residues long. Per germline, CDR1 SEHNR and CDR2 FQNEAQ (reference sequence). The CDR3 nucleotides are TGTGCCAGCAGACCGGACAGGGTCACAGGCTACACCTTC. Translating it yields CASRPDRVTGYTF. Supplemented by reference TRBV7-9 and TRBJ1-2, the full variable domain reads DTGVSQNPRHKITKRGQNVTFRCDPISEHNRLYWYRQTLGQGPEFLTYFQNEAQLEKSRLLSDRFSAERPKGSFSTLEIQRTEQGDSAMYLCASRPDRVTGYTFGSGTRLTVV.

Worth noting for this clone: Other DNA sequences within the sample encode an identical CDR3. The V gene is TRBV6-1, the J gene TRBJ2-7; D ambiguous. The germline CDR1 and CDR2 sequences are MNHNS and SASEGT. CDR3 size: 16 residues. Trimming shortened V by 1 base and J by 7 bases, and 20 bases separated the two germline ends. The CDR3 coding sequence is TGTGCCAGCAGTGAAGTGCCCGCGGCGCTACCCGGGGAGCAGTACTTC. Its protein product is CASSEVPAALPGEQYF.

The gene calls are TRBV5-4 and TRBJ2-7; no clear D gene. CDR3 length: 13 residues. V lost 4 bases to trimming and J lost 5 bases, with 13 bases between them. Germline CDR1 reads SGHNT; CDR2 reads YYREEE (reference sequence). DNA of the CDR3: TGTGCCAGCAGCCCCCGTTCCTCGGACGAGCAGTACTTC. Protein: CASSPRSSDEQYF.